Shown below are 5 T cell receptor beta chains from a single sample sequenced in a study of CD8 T cells in ankylosing spondylitis. TCRdb re-derived calls from the 5' RACE reads in MiXCR, one entry per CDR3 protein. The sample includes approximately 250,000 distinct CDR3 sequences, roughly a tenth of them seen just once. Sequences were obtained from blood, either unsorted or a sorted T cell fraction (not recorded which). Receptors originate from a male donor with ankylosing spondylitis or in good health (not recorded which).

At least ten counts were recorded for this clonotype. This chain joins TRBV10-1 and TRBJ2-3, with a weak D call TRBD1 (6 bases). Per germline, CDR1 WNHNN and CDR2 SYGVQD (reference sequence). The CDR3 loop spans 14 amino acids. Deletions cut 5 bases from V and 6 bases from J, with 15 bases between. CDR3 sequence reads: CASSKAGVSDTQYF. The CDR3 coding sequence is TGCGCCAGCAGTAAAGCAGGGGTGAGCGATACGCAGTATTTT.

Only a few counts were recorded for this clonotype. The V call is TRBV6-1, the J call TRBJ2-3; 9 bases map to TRBD1. With 2 bases clipped from V and 3 bases from J, the junction kept 3 bases outside the gene matches. CDR3 length: 15 amino acids. Per germline, CDR1 MNHNS and CDR2 SASEGT. In nucleotides, the CDR3 is TGTGCCAGCAGTGAAAGGGACAGGGTGACAGATACGCAGTATTTT. Its translation is CASSERDRVTDTQYF.

In this sample, this clonotype turned up many times. The chain is built from TRBV12-3 or TRBV12-4 and TRBJ2-1, with 9 bases matching TRBD1. The CDR3 totals 15 residues. V was clipped by 3 bases and J by 3 bases; unmatched bases: 3. CDR3 sequence (DNA): TGTGCCAGCAGTTTTGGGGACAGGGACTACAATGAGCAGTTCTTC. Its translation: CASSFGDRDYNEQFF.

There are many counts of this clonotype. J is TRBJ2-1 and V is TRBV9; D not resolved. Germline lookup yields CDR1 SGDLS and CDR2 YYNGEE. This CDR3 has 13 residues. V gave up 4 bases and J gave up 9 bases, with 14 bases separating them. Written as DNA, the CDR3 is TGTGCCAGCAGCCCTAATTCCCAACTTGAGCAGTTCTTC. Residues: CASSPNSQLEQFF.

Ten or more counts support this clonotype. The rearrangement joins TRBV18 to TRBJ2-7, with D possibly matching TRBD2 (5 bases). V was clipped by 3 bases and J by 6 bases, with 18 bases between them. CDR1 is KGHSH, CDR2 LQKENI, per germline. This CDR3 spans 15 amino acids. The CDR3 DNA is TGTGCCAGCTCACCTCCCGGGCAAGGAGGCGGCGAGCAGTACTTC. Translated, it gives CASSPPGQGGGEQYF.